What follows are 21 T cell receptor beta chains derived from one specimen sequenced in a study of cytomegalovirus exposure and HLA in healthy donors. It was with 60 Vbeta and 13 Jbeta primers that the PCR ran. Clones were read by immunoSEQ multiplex PCR, and TCRdb kept only the in-frame ones, dropping some. Found here are about 95,000 clones, 75% to 85% of them singletons; the top ten hold around 3.2%. The sequencing input was PBMCs. These TCRs come from a young man in good health and CMV-seropositive.

The chain recombines TRBV19 with TRBJ1-1, with 8 bases identical to TRBD1. With V trimmed by 3 bases and J by 7 bases, 7 bases remained unmatched. The length of the CDR3 is 14 residues. In germline, CDR1 is LNHDA, CDR2 SQIVND (reference sequence). CDR3 DNA sequence: TGTGCCAGTAGTATGGCGGACAGGGTAGGTGAAGCTTTCTTT. Amino acid sequence: CASSMADRVGEAFF.

J is TRBJ1-5 and V is TRBV5-8; no definite D call. The CDR3 totals 14 residues. The ends were cut back, 2 bases at V and 4 bases at J, with 10 bases in the middle. The germline CDR1 and CDR2 sequences are SGHTS and YDEGEE. CDR3 coding DNA: TGTGCCAGCAGCTTCGAGGGCCTAAATCAGCCCCAGCATTTT. Translation: CASSFEGLNQPQHF.

The chain uses TRBV28 and TRBJ2-5; TRBD1 is a possible D gene (6 bases). CDR1 MDHEN and CDR2 SYDVKM come from the germline V gene. The CDR3 is 12 residues long. Trimming removed 10 bases from V and 5 bases from J, with 14 bases in between. The CDR3 reads CATIAQGETQYF. CDR3 sequence (DNA): TGTGCCACCATTGCCCAGGGGGAGACCCAGTACTTC.

This clone turned up a few times. This rearrangement joins TRBV11-2 to TRBJ2-1; TRBD2 matches 7 bases. The germline V gene has CDR1 SGHAT and CDR2 FQNNGV. Trimming at V came to 7 bases and at J to 3 bases, leaving 9 bases not matched to a gene. This CDR3 is 15 amino acids long. This CDR3 reads CASTPKASGYNEQFF. CDR3 coding DNA: TGTGCCAGCACCCCGAAGGCTAGCGGCTACAATGAGCAGTTCTTC.

V gene TRBV20-1 combines with J gene TRBJ2-5, with a weak D call TRBD1 (6 bases). Germline V gives CDR1 DFQATT, CDR2 SNEGSKA (reference sequence). The CDR3 has 11 residues. The CDR3 loop reads CNPQGPETQYF. The CDR3 region has the DNA TGCAATCCACAGGGCCCAGAGACCCAGTACTTC.

The V gene is TRBV4-3, the J gene TRBJ2-5, with TRBD2 matching over 7 bases. V dropped 0 bases and J dropped 0; count of bases not matched to a gene: 7. This CDR3 has 17 amino acids. CDR1 LGHNA and CDR2 YSLEER come from the germline V gene. As DNA, the CDR3 is TGCGCCAGCAGCCAAGACGTTCTAGCGGTCGACCAAGAGACCCAGTACTTC. Translating it yields CASSQDVLAVDQETQYF.

The chain carries TRBV7-8 and TRBJ2-7; 11 bases agree with TRBD2. Germline CDR1 is SGHVS and CDR2 is FQNEAQ. CDR3 length equals 16 residues. J was trimmed by 0 bases and V by 5 bases; bases with no gene match: 6. The CDR3 DNA sequence: TGTGCCAGCAGCACGGGACTAGCGGACTCCTCCTACGAGCAGTACTTC. It is translated as CASSTGLADSSYEQYF.

This chain uses TRBV2 with TRBJ2-7, with 7 bases identical to TRBD2. Germline CDR1 SNHLY, CDR2 FYNNEI. CDR3 length equals 12 residues. The CDR3 loop is CAEGRVSYEQYF. The CDR3 DNA sequence: TGTGCGGAGGGGAGGGTTTCCTACGAGCAGTACTTC.

V and J are TRBV29-1 and TRBJ2-3, with D uncertain. The CDR3 runs to 10 residues. Trimming removed 7 bases from V and 9 bases from J, with 11 bases in between. CDR1 SQVTM and CDR2 ANQGSEA come from the germline V gene. The CDR3 protein is CSDRSITQYF. Here the CDR3 DNA reads TGCAGCGATCGGTCGATCACGCAGTATTTT.

The rearrangement links TRBV18 to TRBJ1-2; 9 nucleotides line up with TRBD1. V lost 3 bases, J lost 2 bases, and 4 bases stayed unmatched. CDR1 and CDR2 from the germline V gene are KGHSH and LQKENI. This CDR3 has 15 amino acids. CDR3 region: CASSPGGTGNYGYTF. In nucleotides, the CDR3 is TGTGCCAGCTCACCCGGGGGGACAGGGAACTATGGCTACACCTTC.

DNA of the CDR3: TGTGCCTGGAGTGTCATGGACAGACAAGAGACCCAGTACTTC. Protein: CAWSVMDRQETQYF. The chain joins TRBV30 to TRBJ2-5; the D gene is possibly TRBD1 (6 bases). Between the trimmed V and J ends, which lost 0 bases and 2 bases, there was a span of 10 bases. This CDR3 contains 14 residues. The germline V gene has CDR1 GTSNPN and CDR2 SVGIG (reference sequence).

The rearrangement uses TRBV20-1 and TRBJ2-1, with 12 positions matching TRBD2. This CDR3 is built from 11 residues. With 7 bases clipped from V and 15 bases from J, the junction kept 7 bases outside the gene matches. Looked up from germline, CDR1 is DFQATT and CDR2 is SNEGSKA (reference sequence). CDR3 DNA sequence: TGCAGTGGCTCGGGACTAGCGGGCCCGTTCTTC. This codes for CSGSGLAGPFF.

The chain is built from TRBV27 and TRBJ2-3; possible D gene TRBD2, 6 bases. The CDR3 has 14 residues. The V end was cut by 2 bases, the J end by 2 bases, with 8 bases between. Germline V gene data show CDR1 as MNHEY and CDR2 as SMNVEV (reference sequence). The CDR3 DNA is TGTGCCAGCAGTTTACCGGGACTCACAGATACGCAGTATTTT. Its protein product is CASSLPGLTDTQYF.

The genes are TRBV27 and TRBJ2-1, with a possible D match to TRBD1 (7 bases). The CDR3 is 14 amino acids. V was clipped by 2 bases and J by 9 bases, with 14 bases between them. Germline values: CDR1 MNHEY, CDR2 SMNVEV (reference sequence). DNA for the CDR3: TGTGCCAGCAGTTTAATGGAGGGGGCAGGTGAGCAGTTCTTC. Translation gives CASSLMEGAGEQFF.

The chain carries TRBV5-1 and TRBJ2-4, with TRBD2 matching over 10 bases. This CDR3 comprises 17 residues. Trimming took 2 bases from V and 2 from J; bases not matched to a gene: 7. The V gene's germline CDR1 is SGHRS and CDR2 YFSETQ. CDR3 loop: CASSFGLAELTKNIQYF. DNA of the CDR3: TGCGCCAGCAGCTTCGGACTAGCGGAACTCACCAAAAACATTCAGTACTTC. Combining the CDR3 with reference TRBV5-1 and TRBJ2-4 gives the whole variable domain KAGVTQTPRYLIKTRGQQVTLSCSPISGHRSVSWYQQTPGQGLQFLFEYFSETQRNKGNFPGRFSGRQFSNSRSEMNVSTLELGDSALYLCASSFGLAELTKNIQYFGAGTRLSVL.

V gene TRBV7-9 combines with J gene TRBJ2-5; D is perhaps TRBD2 (6 bases). Germline-derived CDR1 and CDR2 are SEHNR and FQNEAQ (reference sequence). V dropped 5 bases and J dropped 5 bases, with 15 bases sitting between them. The CDR3 has 14 amino acids. The DNA of the CDR3 is TGTGCCAGCAGCGGAGGGGCGGTCCGGGAGACCCAGTACTTC. This translates into CASSGGAVRETQYF.

The J gene is TRBJ1-1, the V gene TRBV11-2; possible D gene TRBD1, 6 bases. V was clipped by 5 bases and J by 10 bases, with 17 bases between them. The CDR3 has 13 residues. Germline-derived CDR1 and CDR2 are SGHAT and FQNNGV. CDR3 sequence (DNA): TGTGCCAGCAGCCCCGAGCGATTACAGGGAGCTTTCTTT. It encodes CASSPERLQGAFF.

The chain joins TRBV9 to TRBJ1-4; D not certain. The CDR3 totals 14 residues. Germline CDR1 reads SGDLS; CDR2 reads YYNGEE. V dropped 0 bases and J dropped 12 bases, with 15 bases sitting between them. The CDR3 nucleotides read TGTGCCAGCAGCGTAGAAGAACCCACGAGGGAACTGTTTTTT. Its translation is CASSVEEPTRELFF.

The rearrangement links TRBV6-5 to TRBJ2-7, with D possibly TRBD1 on 6 matching bases. CDR1 and CDR2 (germline): MNHEY, SVGAGI. This CDR3 is built from 13 residues. V was shortened by 8 bases and J by 9 bases, with 20 bases between the two germline ends. CDR3 nucleotides: TGTGCCAGCCGGGACACCGGAGCCCTCGGGCAGTACTTC. Residues: CASRDTGALGQYF.

The chain's CDR3 is CASSRQEAPTDTQYF. CDR3 nucleotide sequence: TGTGCCAGCAGCCGCCAGGAGGCGCCCACAGATACGCAGTATTTT. This chain connects TRBV27 to TRBJ2-3; D is possibly TRBD2 (5 bases). The CDR3 spans 15 residues. V was cut by 6 bases and J by 2 bases, with 15 bases left in between. Germline CDR1 and CDR2: MNHEY and SMNVEV (reference sequence).

Details on this clone: Other nucleotide sequences in the sample specify the same CDR3. The chain uses TRBV5-1 and TRBJ2-2; a weak D match, TRBD2 (7 bases). V was pared by 2 bases and J by 7 bases, with 15 bases between. This CDR3 has 15 amino acids. Germline V lookup: CDR1 SGHRS, CDR2 YFSETQ. CDR3 DNA: TGCGCCAGCAGCTTAGAACGGGGGGCTGGCGGGGAGCTGTTTTTT. It translates to CASSLERGAGGELFF.